The source of this TCR beta chain is a study of blood T cell repertoires in COVID-19. Overall study: Sites in the United States, Italy and Spain provided acute and convalescent COVID-19 samples. From T cells, B-cell-depleted T cells, or PBMCs came the material, which was cDNA or gDNA.

The CDR3 covers 17 residues. The V and J ends lost 0 bases and 3 bases, in that order; junction bases with no gene match: 6. Germline CDR1 SGHNT, CDR2 YENEEA. Study processing details: Nucleated cell counts were estimated from reference gene primer amplification. Assay used: immunoSEQ multiplex PCR; TCRdb lists only in-frame clones, some missing. V, J and clone size are those of that table, while D and trimming were read from the DNA. The data contain 150,000 to 200,000 clones, 90% of them singletons. This receptor was identified in a man over 45 with acute or convalescent COVID-19. The sequenced material came from peripheral blood. The J gene is TRBJ2-2, the V gene TRBV11-3; 8 bases are a match to TRBD1. The CDR3 DNA reads as TGTGCCAGCAGCTTAGATGTCAGGGGGCTTGACACCGGGGAGCTGTTTTTT. It is translated as CASSLDVRGLDTGELFF.